This TCR beta chain comes out of a study of neurological immune-mediated disorders. General study findings and limits: Private repertoires in all groups were suggested, as expanded clones shared no CDR3 amino acid sequences across subjects. Whereas HTLV-1-associated myelopathy showed the most TCR clonal expansion, multiple sclerosis showed the least, with levels below those of healthy controls.

It was by 5'RACE with 10-nucleotide random UMIs that the cDNA was made. TCRdb reanalysed the 5' RACE reads using MiXCR and keeps one entry per CDR3 protein. This sample has fewer than 65,000 distinct CDR3 sequences, with approximately 10% found just once. The study built unsorted libraries from 2 million PBMCs kept at -80 C. This clonotype was counted many times. What it binds is not known. The germline V gene encodes CDR1 SGHRS and CDR2 YFSETQ. V shed 0 bases, J shed 6 bases, and the junction held 7 bases outside the gene matches. This CDR3 has 15 amino acids. The sequence derives from a man aged 65 to 79 with HTLV-1-associated myelopathy (HAM/TSP). The chain combines TRBV5-1 with TRBJ2-7; 9 nucleotides align to TRBD2. The sequencing sample was made of PBMCs. CDR3 protein: CASSLAVSGSAEQYF. CDR3 nucleotide sequence: TGCGCCAGCAGCTTGGCGGTTAGCGGGAGTGCCGAGCAGTACTTC.